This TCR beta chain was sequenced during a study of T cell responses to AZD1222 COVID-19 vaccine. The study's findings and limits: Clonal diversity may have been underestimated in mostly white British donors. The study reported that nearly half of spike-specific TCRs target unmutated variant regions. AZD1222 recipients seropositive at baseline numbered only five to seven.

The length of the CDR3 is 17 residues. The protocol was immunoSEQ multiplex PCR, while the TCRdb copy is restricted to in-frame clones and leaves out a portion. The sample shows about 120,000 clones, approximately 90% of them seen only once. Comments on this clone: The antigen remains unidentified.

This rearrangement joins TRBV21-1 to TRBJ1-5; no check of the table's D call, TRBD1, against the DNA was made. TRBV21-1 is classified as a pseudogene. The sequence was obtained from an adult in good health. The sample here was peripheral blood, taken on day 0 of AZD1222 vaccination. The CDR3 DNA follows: TGTGCCAGCAGCAAATATGGGCAGGGAAGTAGCAATCAGCCCCAGCATTTT. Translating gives CASSKYGQGSSNQPQHF.